This entry describes one T cell receptor beta chain. It has no known antigen specificity. No much larger clonotype is one base removed from it; base qualities were not supplied. This entry belongs to a study of blood T cell repertoires in COVID-19 (TCRdb year 2020). A note on the overall study: Samples from collaborators originated in the United States, Italy and Spain and spanned both the acute and convalescent phases of COVID-19. Subjects who had been exposed to COVID-19, were actively infected with it, or had recovered from it provided the deeply sampled blood TCRbeta repertoires that made up the dataset. Samples were obtained from the ongoing ImmuneRACE study (first 160 participants) and from about 1,300 subjects provided by 6 global collaborators. The prospective study material was composed of cDNA or gDNA derived from T cells, B-cell-depleted T cells, or PBMCs. HLA class I and class II types, where available, came from metadata supplied by the sample provider rather than from assay-based typing. A de-identified subject ID, COVID-19 status, age in years and sex were almost always included in the sample metadata. The repertoires were made available in a free public database intended to serve as a resource for research on the immune response to SARS-CoV-2.

Whole blood was collected in K2EDTA tubes by collaborating institutions according to the institutions' own protocols. For TCRbeta analysis, collaborators shipped samples in one of three forms: frozen whole blood, isolated PBMCs, or DNA extracted from either of those sample types. TCRbeta CDR3 regions were amplified from genomic DNA using the immunoSEQ Assay, a bias-controlled multiplex PCR. Per the authors' processing: Within the assay, amplification of reference gene primers was used to estimate how many nucleated cells each sample contained. To quantify the absolute abundance of each unique TCRbeta CDR3 rearrangement, sequence reads were collapsed and filtered. For each sample, productive Simpson clonality was calculated as the square root of Simpson's diversity index over productive rearrangements. In TCRdb, the immuneACCESS table is reduced to in-frame sequences with V and J assigned. These tables do not hold every clone; where another copy was compared, an unresolved V gene accounts for under half, and the others remain unexplained. The DNA gave D and trimming, while V, J and clone size come from that table. This sample holds approximately 360,000 clones; roughly nine tenths were observed only once. Jointly, the top ten make up around 1.3% of the sample.

Points the paper makes about the study in general: Clinical and demographic metadata were provided uncurated, with the amount varying by source and participant.

Source material: peripheral blood. This TCR was recovered from a man aged 35 to 55 with acute or convalescent COVID-19.

The CDR3 in this case is CASSQDHGTGAREQYF. Read as DNA, the sequence is TGTGCCAGCAGCCAAGATCACGGGACAGGGGCTAGAGAGCAGTACTTC. The rearranged chain carries TRBV4-2 and TRBJ2-7; the central 10 bases match TRBD1. V and J are trimmed by 0 bases and 7 bases, and the gene matches miss 9 bases of the junction. Reading the germline V gene gives CDR1 LGHNA and CDR2 YNFKEQ. From its cysteine to its phenylalanine, the CDR3 spans 16 amino acids. The entry retains the CDR3 DNA only, 48 bases that are in frame from base 1.